The text below deals with one TCR beta chain. Germline V lookup: CDR1 SGHNT, CDR2 YYREEE (reference sequence). The CDR3 has 14 residues. V dropped 4 bases and J dropped 2 bases, with 12 bases sitting between them. Time point indicated: cycle 4 day 1 (C4D1), after more than 5 weeks of nivolumab. Patients all relapsed after autologous stem cell transplantation, and there was variation in brentuximab vedotin exposure. From thawed PBMCs, CD4+ T cells were purified using magnetic negative selection. The sample comes from a study of PD-1 blockade in classical Hodgkin lymphoma. The protocol was immunoSEQ multiplex PCR, while the TCRdb copy is restricted to in-frame clones and leaves out a portion. The sample includes about 27,000 clones, more than 80% of them seen just once.

This clonotype was obtained from a human donor with classical Hodgkin lymphoma. This material consisted of CD4+ T cells from blood, taken before the fourth cycle of nivolumab. This chain links TRBV5-4 with TRBJ2-5; no definite D call. The DNA for the CDR3 is TGTGCCAGCAGCATGAGGAGTTCTCAAGAGACCCAGTACTTC. Translated: CASSMRSSQETQYF. The full variable domain, completed using reference TRBV5-4 and TRBJ2-5, is ETGVTQSPTHLIKTRGQQVTLRCSSQSGHNTVSWYQQALGQGPQFIFQYYREEENGRGNFPPRFSGLQFPNYSSELNVNALELDDSALYLCASSMRSSQETQYFGPGTRLLVL.